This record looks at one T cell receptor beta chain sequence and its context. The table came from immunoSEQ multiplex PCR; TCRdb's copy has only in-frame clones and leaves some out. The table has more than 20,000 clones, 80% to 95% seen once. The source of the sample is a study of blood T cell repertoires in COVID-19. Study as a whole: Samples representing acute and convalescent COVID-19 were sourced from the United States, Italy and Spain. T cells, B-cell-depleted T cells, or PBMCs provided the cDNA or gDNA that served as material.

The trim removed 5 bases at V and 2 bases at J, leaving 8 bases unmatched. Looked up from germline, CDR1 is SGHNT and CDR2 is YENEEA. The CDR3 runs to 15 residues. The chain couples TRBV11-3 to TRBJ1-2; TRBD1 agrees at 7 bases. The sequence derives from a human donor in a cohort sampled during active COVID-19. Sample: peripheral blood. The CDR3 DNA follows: TGTGCCAGCAGCCCCCTGGCAGGGGGAAACTATGGCTACACCTTC. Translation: CASSPLAGGNYGYTF.